A selection of T cell receptor beta chains follows, all from one sample in a study of spatial heterogeneity in lung cancer. MiXCR was run by TCRdb on the 5' RACE reads, yielding one entry per CDR3 protein. Here the sample spans about 46,000 distinct CDR3 sequences, 12% being singletons. This material consisted of PBMCs, taken at follow-up. The receptor set was obtained from a male donor with early-stage non-small cell lung cancer. The CDR3 runs from the conserved cysteine through the conserved F or W. D genes are given only for firm matches. Clone size is not always given. Where it is, it says once, few, many or a class for expanded clones.

many	TRBD2	TRBV6-2/TRBV6-3	TRBJ2-7	CASSYWREDDEQYF	TGTGCCAGCAGTTACTGGCGGGAGGACGACGAGCAGTACTTC
few	-	TRBV29-1	TRBJ1-1	CSVETQRAFF	TGCAGCGTAGAAACCCAGAGAGCTTTCTTT
-	-	TRBV3-1	TRBJ2-3	CASSQDRQGWTDTQYF	TGTGCCAGCAGCCAAGATCGGCAGGGGTGGACAGATACGCAGTATTTT
-	TRBD1	TRBV7-2	TRBJ2-3	CASSLQGATDTQYF	TGTGCCAGCAGCTTACAGGGGGCGACAGATACGCAGTATTTT
many	TRBD1	TRBV10-3	TRBJ2-5	CAIGDRGTETQYF	TGTGCCATCGGGGACAGGGGGACGGAGACCCAGTACTTC
many	TRBD1	TRBV9	TRBJ1-1	CASSVDREYGGSYGTEAFF	TGTGCCAGCAGCGTCGACAGGGAGTACGGAGGGTCTTACGGCACTGAAGCTTTCTTT
many	TRBD2	TRBV12-3/TRBV12-4	TRBJ2-1	CASSSSASGANEQFF	TGTGCCAGCAGTTCGTCGGCTAGCGGAGCAAATGAGCAGTTCTTC
-	-	TRBV14	TRBJ2-3	CASSQGVSDTQYF	TGTGCCAGCAGCCAAGGGGTATCAGATACGCAGTATTTT
few	-	TRBV5-1	TRBJ2-3	CASTLGGRAGDTQYF	TGCGCCAGCACCCTGGGGGGCAGGGCGGGAGATACGCAGTATTTT
many	-	TRBV6-2/TRBV6-3	TRBJ2-7	CASGHRDGLYEQYF	TGTGCCAGCGGGCACCGGGACGGCCTCTACGAGCAGTACTTC
many	-	TRBV20-1	TRBJ1-2	CSALWVTNYGYTF	TGCAGTGCTTTGTGGGTAACTAACTATGGCTACACCTTC
few	-	TRBV24-1	TRBJ1-5	CATSPGYNQPQHF	TGTGCCACCAGTCCAGGTTACAATCAGCCCCAGCATTTT
many	-	TRBV7-9	TRBJ2-7	CASSPLASSYEQYF	TGTGCCAGCAGCCCTCTAGCGTCTTCCTACGAGCAGTACTTC
-	-	TRBV5-1	TRBJ1-1	CASSRREGAEAFF	TGCGCCAGCAGCCGCAGGGAAGGGGCTGAAGCTTTCTTT
many	-	TRBV20-1	TRBJ2-1	CSASGVATYNEQFF	TGCAGTGCTAGTGGGGTAGCGACCTACAATGAGCAGTTCTTC
-	TRBD1	TRBV30	TRBJ2-7	CAWTPDRSYEQYF	TGTGCCTGGACCCCGGACAGGTCATACGAGCAGTACTTC
many	-	TRBV29-1	TRBJ1-5	CSVRDPNQPQHF	TGCAGCGTTCGGGACCCAAATCAGCCCCAGCATTTT
few	TRBD1	TRBV11-2	TRBJ2-3	CASSRTGGRDTQYF	TGTGCCAGCAGCCGGACAGGGGGTAGGGATACGCAGTATTTT
-	-	TRBV24-1	TRBJ2-3	CATSDPFSLMSADTQYF	TGTGCCACCAGTGACCCGTTCAGCCTGATGAGCGCAGATACGCAGTATTTT
many	-	TRBV12-3/TRBV12-4	TRBJ1-2	CASSRLIHQGGYTF	TGTGCCAGCAGCCGTCTGATTCATCAGGGTGGCTACACCTTC
few	-	TRBV6-5	TRBJ2-1	CASSSSLPLSEQFF	TGTGCCAGCAGTTCCTCCCTGCCCTTAAGTGAGCAGTTCTTC
few	TRBD2	TRBV19	TRBJ2-1	CASSILAGGSNEQFF	TGTGCCAGTAGTATACTAGCGGGAGGTTCAAATGAGCAGTTCTTC
many	TRBD1	TRBV6-2/TRBV6-3	TRBJ1-1	CASSDQQGILVTEAFF	TGTGCCAGCAGTGATCAACAGGGGATATTGGTCACTGAAGCTTTCTTT
-	-	TRBV5-1	TRBJ2-6	CASSLEVDSSGANVLTF	TGCGCCAGCAGCTTGGAGGTGGACTCCTCTGGGGCCAACGTCCTGACTTTC
many	TRBD2	TRBV12-3/TRBV12-4	TRBJ2-1	CASSVLAGGHDEQFF	TGTGCCAGCAGTGTCCTAGCGGGGGGGCACGATGAGCAGTTCTTC
many	TRBD1	TRBV12-3/TRBV12-4	TRBJ1-1	CASSLALLGTVGNTEAFF	TGTGCCAGCAGTTTAGCGCTACTGGGGACAGTCGGGAACACTGAAGCTTTCTTT
many	-	TRBV27	TRBJ1-1	CASTSPQMNTEAFF	TGTGCCAGCACCTCACCCCAGATGAACACTGAAGCTTTCTTT
-	TRBD2	TRBV6-2/TRBV6-3	TRBJ2-5	CASKPSGETQYF	TGTGCCAGCAAGCCTAGCGGAGAGACCCAGTACTTC
many	-	TRBV18	TRBJ2-7	CASSPTRDYEQYF	TGTGCCAGCTCACCAACCCGGGACTACGAGCAGTACTTC
-	-	TRBV6-5	TRBJ1-5	CASSLGTIEQPQHF	TGTGCCAGCAGCCTAGGGACGATTGAGCAGCCCCAGCATTTT
few	TRBD1	TRBV7-2	TRBJ2-7	CANSYTGQGAGEQYF	TGTGCCAACAGCTATACGGGACAGGGGGCGGGAGAGCAGTACTTC
many	-	TRBV7-9	TRBJ1-1	CASSLYLGNTEAFF	TGTGCCAGCAGCTTATATCTGGGGAACACTGAAGCTTTCTTT
medium-sized	-	TRBV12-3/TRBV12-4	TRBJ1-5	CASSAGTRGQPQHF	TGTGCCAGCAGTGCCGGGACAAGGGGACAGCCCCAGCATTTT
few	-	TRBV5-5	TRBJ1-1	CASSFRGNSNTEAFF	TGTGCCAGCAGCTTCAGGGGCAATTCGAACACTGAAGCTTTCTTT
-	-	TRBV19	TRBJ2-7	CASSGRQLPPYEQYF	TGTGCCAGTAGTGGTCGACAGCTCCCCCCCTACGAGCAGTACTTC
many	-	TRBV5-6	TRBJ1-6	CASSFSYLSPLHF	TGTGCCAGCAGCTTTTCGTACCTTTCACCCCTCCACTTT
many	-	TRBV7-2	TRBJ2-1	CASRSRGAGEQFF	TGTGCCAGCAGGTCGAGAGGGGCGGGTGAGCAGTTCTTC
many	-	TRBV19	TRBJ1-2	CASSPGSRYTF	TGTGCCAGTAGTCCAGGGAGTCGCTACACCTTC
many	-	TRBV11-1	TRBJ2-5	CASRKQSQETQYF	TGTGCCAGCAGGAAACAGTCCCAAGAGACCCAGTACTTC
many	-	TRBV7-3	TRBJ2-1	CASSFGQYNEQFF	TGTGCCAGCAGCTTCGGGCAATACAATGAGCAGTTCTTC
-	TRBD1	TRBV7-9	TRBJ2-1	CASSTPDRGRDNEQFF	TGTGCCAGCAGCACCCCGGACAGGGGGCGCGACAATGAGCAGTTCTTC
many	-	TRBV5-1	TRBJ2-3	CASSSSTDTQYF	TGCGCCAGCAGCTCTAGCACAGATACGCAGTATTTT
-	-	TRBV7-2	TRBJ2-3	CASSLVSATDTQYF	TGTGCCAGCAGCTTAGTTAGCGCCACAGATACGCAGTATTTT
-	-	TRBV6-5	TRBJ2-3	CASSRPGILKTQYF	TGTGCCAGCAGTCGTCCCGGAATACTTAAGACGCAGTATTTT
-	-	TRBV5-1	TRBJ2-5	CASSYGQYQETRYF	TGCGCCAGCAGCTACGGACAGTATCAAGAGACCCGGTACTTC
many	TRBD2	TRBV6-1	TRBJ2-7	CASNGLAGGLSYEQYF	TGTGCCAGCAATGGACTAGCGGGGGGACTCTCCTACGAGCAGTACTTC
few	TRBD2	TRBV7-9	TRBJ2-1	CASSLWEGDNEQFF	TGTGCCAGCAGCTTATGGGAGGGCGACAATGAGCAGTTCTTC
-	-	TRBV7-9	TRBJ2-1	CASSFGGEQFF	TGTGCCAGCAGCTTTGGGGGTGAGCAGTTCTTC
many	-	TRBV7-2	TRBJ1-1	CASSFYWAGNTEAFF	TGTGCCAGCAGCTTTTACTGGGCAGGTAACACTGAAGCTTTCTTT
many	-	TRBV5-5	TRBJ2-1	CASSLASVSYNEQFF	TGTGCCAGCAGCTTGGCGTCCGTTTCCTACAATGAGCAGTTCTTC
-	TRBD2	TRBV12-3/TRBV12-4	TRBJ2-5	CASTQTSQAFETQYF	TGTGCCAGCACCCAGACTAGCCAAGCCTTCGAGACCCAGTACTTC
many	-	TRBV7-9	TRBJ1-4	CASSFLGQTNEKLFF	TGTGCCAGCAGCTTTTTAGGACAGACGAATGAAAAACTGTTTTTT
few	-	TRBV19	TRBJ2-1	CASSDPGASGGNEQFF	TGTGCCAGTAGCGATCCAGGGGCTAGCGGTGGGAATGAGCAGTTCTTC
many	TRBD2	TRBV19	TRBJ2-7	CASSMGTSGASSYEQYF	TGTGCCAGTAGTATGGGGACTAGCGGGGCGAGCTCCTACGAGCAGTACTTC
-	-	TRBV5-4	TRBJ1-3	CASIDSSSGNIIYF	TGTGCCAGCATCGACAGCAGCTCTGGAAACATCATATATTTT